This T cell receptor (beta chain) was identified during a study of immune evolution from preneoplasia to lung adenocarcinoma. In its sample, this clone was seen once. The CDR3 totals 17 residues. Trimming cost V 6 bases and J 4 bases; bases outside gene matches: 14. Germline values: CDR1 LNHDA, CDR2 SQIVND (reference sequence). Data came from immunoSEQ multiplex PCR; TCRdb stores just in-frame clones and leaves some out. The data show about 5,400 clones, with around 88% seen just once and about 3.5% held by the top ten. The chain combines TRBV19 with TRBJ1-2; 10 bases align to TRBD1. The receptor's source is a person aged 50-75 years with lung adenocarcinoma. Sequenced input: FFPE invasive lung adenocarcinoma tissue. CDR3 sequence: CASSKDPGQGFGYGYTF. For the CDR3, the DNA is TGTGCCAGTAGCAAAGACCCGGGACAGGGGTTTGGCTATGGCTACACCTTC.